This passage covers 13 T cell receptor beta chains from one sample sequenced in a study of cytomegalovirus exposure and HLA in healthy donors. The primer mix had 60 Vbeta and 13 Jbeta primers. The method was immunoSEQ multiplex PCR; TCRdb's version includes in-frame clones alone and lacks a portion of them. The sample holds 270,000 or so clones, over 90% seen once. The sequenced sample consisted of PBMCs. The receptors come from a girl aged 2 to 10 in good health and CMV-seronegative.

The rearrangement uses TRBV6-5 and TRBJ1-4, with TRBD1 identical over 11 bases. Germline lookup yields CDR1 MNHEY and CDR2 SVGAGI. There are 15 residues in the CDR3. Unmatched junction bases numbered 6, after V lost 4 bases and J lost 8 bases. The CDR3, as DNA: TGTGCCAGCAGTTCCTGGACAGGGGGCAGGGAAAAACTGTTTTTT. It codes for CASSSWTGGREKLFF.

This sequence joins TRBV6-5 and TRBJ1-4, with D tentatively TRBD1 (5 bases). This CDR3 has 14 residues. From germline, CDR1 is MNHEY and CDR2 SVGAGI. The V and J ends lost 5 bases and 7 bases respectively, with 14 bases between them. The CDR3 spells CASSVGVFGEKLFF. The CDR3 region has the DNA TGTGCCAGCAGTGTAGGGGTGTTTGGTGAAAAACTGTTTTTT.

The J gene is TRBJ1-2, the V gene TRBV4-2, with D perhaps matching TRBD1 (5 bases). Trimming left V 2 bases short and J 0 bases short, with 10 bases between. The CDR3 contains 15 residues. The V gene's germline CDR1 is LGHNA and CDR2 YNFKEQ. CDR3 residues: CASSQMDTANYGYTF. The CDR3 DNA reads as TGTGCCAGCAGCCAAATGGACACAGCTAACTATGGCTACACCTTC.

This chain uses TRBV5-8 with TRBJ2-5; 7 positions match TRBD1. Losses at the gene ends were 4 bases for V and 5 bases for J; bases not matched to a gene: 8. This CDR3 is 14 amino acids long. CDR1 and CDR2 from the germline V gene are SGHTS and YDEGEE. The CDR3 protein is CASSPKTGVETQYF. The CDR3 nucleotides read TGTGCCAGCAGCCCAAAAACAGGGGTCGAGACCCAGTACTTC.

The chain combines TRBV19 with TRBJ1-6; 9 nucleotides align to TRBD1. This CDR3 is 16 amino acids long. V lost 4 bases, J lost 6 bases, and 7 bases stayed unmatched. Germline-derived CDR1 and CDR2 are LNHDA and SQIVND (reference sequence). The CDR3: CASSKPGQGGNSPLHF. The CDR3 DNA reads as TGTGCCAGTAGTAAGCCGGGACAGGGAGGTAATTCACCCCTCCACTTT.

The J gene is TRBJ2-3, the V gene TRBV7-2; D is uncertain. The V end lost 0 bases, the J end lost 1 base, and 11 bases lay between the germline ends. The CDR3 extends over 16 amino acids. The V gene's germline CDR1 is SGHTA and CDR2 FQGNSA. CDR3 sequence reads: CASSLALPAGTDTQYF. The CDR3 region has the DNA TGTGCCAGCAGCTTAGCGCTACCCGCTGGCACAGATACGCAGTATTTT.

This sequence joins TRBV4-2 and TRBJ1-3, with 7 bases matching TRBD1. Germline trimming cut 5 bases from V and 2 bases from J; bases unmatched to any gene: 3. This CDR3 has 14 residues. In germline, CDR1 is LGHNA, CDR2 YNFKEQ. The CDR3: CASSATGAGNTIYF. The DNA of the CDR3 is TGTGCCAGCAGCGCCACAGGGGCTGGAAACACCATATATTTT.

The chain employs TRBV5-1 and TRBJ2-1; TRBD1 matches 9 bases. Germline loops: CDR1 SGHRS, CDR2 YFSETQ. This CDR3 has 15 residues. The V and J ends lost 0 bases and 8 bases, in that order; junction bases with no gene match: 6. CDR3 in DNA: TGCGCCAGCAGCTTGGGGACAGGGGAAGGCGATGAGCAGTTCTTC. Amino acid sequence: CASSLGTGEGDEQFF.

V usage is TRBV7-2 and J usage is TRBJ2-1, with 8 bases matching TRBD2. The CDR3 consists of 15 residues. The germline V gene has CDR1 SGHTA and CDR2 FQGNSA. Trimming at V came to 4 bases and at J to 2 bases, leaving 4 bases not matched to a gene. CDR3 residues: CASSSSGGAYNEQFF. The CDR3 coding sequence is TGTGCCAGCAGCTCCAGCGGGGGCGCCTACAATGAGCAGTTCTTC.

This clone was seen just once. This chain uses TRBV30 with TRBJ2-2; TRBD2 might be the D (5 bases). Germline V gene data show CDR1 as GTSNPN and CDR2 as SVGIG (reference sequence). The CDR3 spans 15 residues. Between the trimmed V and J ends, which lost 1 base and 9 bases, there was a span of 18 bases. The CDR3 DNA reads TGTGCCTGGAGTGCCCTCATGGTAGGGAGCCGGGAGCTGTTTTTT. Its translation: CAWSALMVGSRELFF.

The V gene is TRBV5-6, the J gene TRBJ2-3, with a weak D call TRBD2 (6 bases). The germline V gene has CDR1 SGHDT and CDR2 YYEEEE. The CDR3 contains 16 residues. Trimming left V 1 base short and J 2 bases short, with 14 bases between. The CDR3 reads CASSLYLLALTDTQYF. Here the CDR3 DNA reads TGTGCCAGCAGCTTGTATTTACTAGCCCTCACAGATACGCAGTATTTT.

This clone came up once. The rearrangement joins TRBV2 to TRBJ2-7; D remains unclear. Germline V lookup: CDR1 SNHLY, CDR2 FYNNEI. Trimming shortened V by 1 base and J by 2 bases, and 12 bases separated the two germline ends. This CDR3 comprises 15 residues. DNA of the CDR3: TGTGCCAGCAGTGAAGGTTTCACTGAGACCTACGAGCAGTACTTC. Its translation: CASSEGFTETYEQYF.

Written as DNA, the CDR3 is TGTGCCAGCAGTGAAGCGGGGGAGGCCAGGGGGTATTTT. This sequence encodes CASSEAGEARGYF. The chain is built from TRBV6-1 and TRBJ1-3; 7 nucleotides agree with TRBD1. The V segment lost 0 bases and the J segment 16 bases; nucleotides outside the gene matches: 9. The CDR3 has 13 residues. Germline V lookup: CDR1 MNHNS, CDR2 SASEGT.